This T cell receptor (beta chain) was recorded in a study of neurological immune-mediated disorders. This clonotype was observed a handful of times. A single record per CDR3 protein comes from TCRdb applying MiXCR to the 5' RACE reads. The sample lists about 62,000 distinct CDR3 sequences; about 3.5% were seen once. Germline assignment: CDR1 MNHNY and CDR2 SVGAGI (reference sequence). The CDR3 sequence is 15 residues long. Trimming shortened V by 7 bases and J by 1 base, and 16 bases separated the two germline ends. This sequence joins TRBV6-6 and TRBJ1-1; unclear D gene. This clonotype originated in a woman in her 50s with multiple sclerosis. Input material: PBMCs. The CDR3 loop reads CASTPSPRQNTEAFF. CDR3 DNA: TGTGCCAGCACCCCTTCCCCTCGTCAGAACACTGAAGCTTTCTTT.